One and the same sample provided the 17 T cell receptor beta chains below, sequenced in a study of OX40 agonist ivuxolimab in advanced cancers. Using immunoSEQ multiplex PCR, the repertoire was profiled, and TCRdb retains in-frame clones only, with some absent. The sample includes tens of thousands of clones, 70% to 90% of them seen just once. Source: CD4+ or CD8+ T cells sorted from blood, taken in a trial of the OX40 agonist ivuxolimab. The source is an adult with an advanced solid tumor such as melanoma, head and neck, liver or kidney cancer.

On this clone itself: Germline is not matched at one junction end, which may reflect a read error. V is TRBV5-4 and J is TRBJ2-7; D could derive from TRBD1 or TRBD2 (5 bases each). Germline V gene sequence: CDR1 SGHNT, CDR2 YYREEE (reference sequence). This CDR3 is 14 amino acids long. The CDR3 region is CASSQGTDGYEQYF. In nucleotides, the CDR3 is TGCGCCAGCAGCCAAGGGACCGACGGCTACGAGCAGTACTTC.

The rearrangement uses TRBV20-1 and TRBJ2-5; D not certain. V was trimmed by 0 bases and J by 7 bases, leaving 3 bases between them. CDR1 is DFQATT, CDR2 SNEGSKA, per germline (reference sequence). The CDR3 spans 10 residues. Written as DNA, the CDR3 is TGCAGTGCTAGAGAATGGACCCAGTACTTC. It translates to CSAREWTQYF.

The chain employs TRBV27 and TRBJ2-7; 12 bases are a match to TRBD1. CDR1 is MNHEY and CDR2 is SMNVEV in the germline V gene (reference sequence). After removal of 5 bases from V and 5 bases from J, the junction contained 4 bases not matched to a gene. This CDR3 contains 14 residues. CDR3 DNA: TGTGCCAGCAGTCCCGGGACAGGGGGCCACGAGCAGTACTTC. It is translated as CASSPGTGGHEQYF.

This clone was seen just once. The chain recombines TRBV6-1 with TRBJ2-7, with 12 bases matching TRBD2. CDR3 length equals 18 residues. Looked up from germline, CDR1 is MNHNS and CDR2 is SASEGT. J gave up 0 bases and V 2 bases, and 8 bases lay outside the gene matches. Here the CDR3 reads CASSEMGLAGGHSYEQYV. In nucleotides, the CDR3 is TGTGCCAGCAGTGAAATGGGGCTAGCGGGGGGGCACTCCTACGAGCAGTACGTC.

This rearrangement joins TRBV4-3 to TRBJ2-7, with 8 bases lining up with TRBD1. After removal of 0 bases from V and 3 bases from J, the junction contained 7 bases not matched to a gene. The CDR3 runs 16 residues. Looked up from germline, CDR1 is LGHNA and CDR2 is YSLEER. CDR3 in amino acids: CASSQDHPGQGYEQYF. The DNA for the CDR3 is TGCGCCAGCAGCCAAGATCACCCAGGACAGGGCTACGAGCAGTACTTC.

In DNA form, the CDR3 reads TGTGCCAGCAGCGTGGACAGGGGGGAGGGGGCTCAAGAGACCCAGTACTTC. This codes for CASSVDRGEGAQETQYF. V and J are TRBV9 and TRBJ2-5; 10 bases fit TRBD1. The CDR3 runs to 17 residues. V shed 2 bases, J shed 2 bases, and the junction held 9 bases outside the gene matches. The germline V gene has CDR1 SGDLS and CDR2 YYNGEE.

J is TRBJ2-5 and V is TRBV28, with TRBD1 matching 7 bases. The better agreement between TRBJ2-7 and the DNA end casts doubt on the J call. Germline V gene lookup returns CDR1 MDHEN and CDR2 SYDVKM. CDR3 length: 14 amino acids. CDR3 nucleotides: TGTGCCAGCAGCCACAGGGGTGGAACCTACGAGCAGTACTTC. Translated, it gives CASSHRGGTYEQYF.

This clone was seen only once. The chain links TRBV11-1 to TRBJ2-1; 11 bases are a match to TRBD2. Looked up from germline, CDR1 is SGHAT and CDR2 is FQDESV (reference sequence). J lost 8 bases, V lost 5 bases, and 8 bases had no gene match. The CDR3 has 15 residues. CDR3: CASSDLSGGGYEQFF. In DNA, the CDR3 is TGTGCCAGCAGCGATCTTAGCGGGGGGGGCTATGAGCAGTTCTTC.

V and J are TRBV7-9 and TRBJ2-2; D possibly uses TRBD1 or TRBD2 (5 bases each). CDR1 and CDR2 from the germline V gene are SEHNR and FQNEAQ (reference sequence). CDR3 length equals 14 residues. Trimming took 11 bases from V and 6 from J, leaving 19 bases between them. Here the CDR3 reads CAVSGTYRPGELFF. The DNA of the CDR3 is TGTGCCGTGTCCGGGACCTACCGCCCCGGGGAGCTGTTTTTT. The whole variable domain, remainder taken from reference TRBV7-9 and TRBJ2-2, is DTGVSQNPRHKITKRGQNVTFRCDPISEHNRLYWYRQTLGQGPEFLTYFQNEAQLEKSRLLSDRFSAERPKGSFSTLEIQRTEQGDSAMYLCAVSGTYRPGELFFGEGSRLTVL.

The chain combines TRBV11-2 with TRBJ2-7; TRBD1 agrees at 10 bases. J was trimmed by 6 bases and V by 8 bases; bases with no gene match: 10. The CDR3 runs to 14 residues. Germline-derived CDR1 and CDR2 are SGHAT and FQNNGV. DNA for the CDR3: TGTGCCAGCCAACCGGGACAGGGGTCTTTCGAGCAGTACGTC. This encodes CASQPGQGSFEQYV.

A single count supports this clone. The chain carries TRBV9 and TRBJ2-1; TRBD2 aligns across 12 bases. Per the germline V gene, CDR1 is SGDLS and CDR2 is YYNGEE. There are 16 residues in the CDR3. V shed 4 bases, J shed 9 bases, and the junction held 11 bases outside the gene matches. This chain's CDR3 is CASSPRASGGVGEQFF. CDR3 coding DNA: TGTGCCAGCAGCCCCCGAGCTAGCGGGGGGGTGGGTGAGCAGTTCTTC.

The rearrangement joins TRBV19 to TRBJ1-1, with D maybe TRBD1 (5 bases). Germline V gene lookup returns CDR1 LNHDA and CDR2 SQIVND (reference sequence). CDR3 length equals 15 residues. Trimming cost V 7 bases and J 3 bases, with 18 bases left between them. In DNA, the CDR3 is TGTGCCAGTACAATGGGCAGGGCGCCCCACACTGAAGCTTTCTTT. Translation: CASTMGRAPHTEAFF.

The rearrangement joins TRBV2 to TRBJ1-6; TRBD1 matches 8 bases. Unmatched junction bases numbered 13, after V lost 7 bases and J lost 2 bases. Germline assignment: CDR1 SNHLY and CDR2 FYNNEI. The CDR3 covers 18 residues. CDR3 sequence (DNA): TGTGCCAGCATTTCCCCGGGGCAGGGGGCAACCTATAATTCACCCCTCCACTTT. Translation: CASISPGQGATYNSPLHF.

With respect to this clone: Other DNA sequences of this sample code for an identical CDR3. This chain connects TRBV27 to TRBJ2-3, with TRBD1 as a possible D gene (6 bases). The V end lost 4 bases, the J end lost 0 bases, and 11 bases lay between the germline ends. The CDR3 has 15 amino acids. Germline V CDR1 and CDR2: MNHEY, SMNVEV (reference sequence). The CDR3 loop is CASSSGTTSTDTQYF. The CDR3 DNA sequence: TGTGCCAGCAGTTCCGGGACAACAAGCACAGATACGCAGTATTTT.

CDR3: CASSLEGRDGYTF. CDR3 coding DNA: TGTGCCAGCAGCTTAGAAGGGAGAGATGGCTACACCTTC. The V call is TRBV7-9, the J call TRBJ1-2; D remains ambiguous. V shed 1 base and J shed 6 bases, with 9 bases lying between them. Germline CDR1 reads SEHNR; CDR2 reads FQNEAQ (reference sequence). The CDR3 spans 13 residues.

This clone was recorded only once. The chain joins TRBV5-1 to TRBJ1-3; D not certain. The V end lost 1 base, the J end lost 0 bases, and 8 bases lay between the germline ends. The germline V gene has CDR1 SGHRS and CDR2 YFSETQ. The CDR3 contains 15 residues. The DNA for the CDR3 is TGCGCCAGCAGCTTGCGGGAGAGCTCTGGAAACACCATATATTTT. As protein: CASSLRESSGNTIYF.

The rearrangement uses TRBV7-2 and TRBJ1-2, with D possibly TRBD1 on 5 matching bases. CDR1 and CDR2 from the germline V gene are SGHTA and FQGNSA. The CDR3 is 15 amino acids. Deletions cut 1 base from V and 0 bases from J, with 9 bases between. The CDR3: CASSLVTDSNYGYTF. The CDR3 coding sequence is TGTGCCAGCAGCTTAGTGACAGACTCTAACTATGGCTACACCTTC.